The 14 T cell receptor beta chains given below trace back to one sample, sequenced in a study of radiation and T cells in renal cell carcinoma. TCRdb's copy holds only in-frame clones and misses some; the assay was immunoSEQ multiplex PCR. The sample lists approximately 140,000 clones; about 85% were seen once. As to time point: baseline pretreatment blood. Regarding treatment: 15 Gy SBRT to primary tumor, nephrectomy 4 weeks later. The sample was blood, taken from a patient whose treatment included radiotherapy and nephrectomy. These receptors all come from a woman aged 70 to 79 with renal cell carcinoma.

V is TRBV6-6 and J is TRBJ2-3, with 12 bases fitting TRBD2. Germline assignment: CDR1 MNHNY and CDR2 SVGAGI (reference sequence). The CDR3 length is 15 residues. V shed 5 bases and J 4 bases; nucleotides not matched to a gene: 4. CDR3 DNA: TGTGCCAGCAGTACTAGCGGGGGGAGATCAGATACGCAGTATTTT. It codes for CASSTSGGRSDTQYF.

The chain combines TRBV5-4 with TRBJ2-3, with D unresolved. Per germline, CDR1 SGHNT and CDR2 YYREEE (reference sequence). V dropped 4 bases and J dropped 0 bases, with 18 bases sitting between them. CDR3 length equals 17 residues. The CDR3 protein is CASSPQTRPRSTDTQYF. CDR3 coding DNA: TGTGCCAGCAGCCCCCAAACCCGGCCCCGTAGCACAGATACGCAGTATTTT. Using reference TRBV5-4 and TRBJ2-3 for the parts outside the CDR3, the full variable domain is ETGVTQSPTHLIKTRGQQVTLRCSSQSGHNTVSWYQQALGQGPQFIFQYYREEENGRGNFPPRFSGLQFPNYSSELNVNALELDDSALYLCASSPQTRPRSTDTQYFGPGTRLTVL.

The gene calls are TRBV6-1 and TRBJ2-1; TRBD2 might be the D (5 bases). V was clipped by 5 bases and J by 3 bases, with 8 bases between them. Germline V gives CDR1 MNHNS, CDR2 SASEGT. The CDR3 contains 13 residues. CDR3 amino acids: CASSRSDYNEQFF. The CDR3, as DNA: TGTGCCAGCAGTCGTAGCGACTACAATGAGCAGTTCTTC.

The V gene is TRBV27, the J gene TRBJ1-3; D remains unclear. This CDR3 has 14 amino acids. V was cut by 5 bases and J by 4 bases, with 12 bases left in between. Germline V gene sequence: CDR1 MNHEY, CDR2 SMNVEV (reference sequence). DNA for the CDR3: TGTGCCAGCAGTCCGAGATCCTTCGGAAACACCATATATTTT. Translation: CASSPRSFGNTIYF.

The chain has TRBV2 and TRBJ2-3; TRBD2 agrees at 10 bases. Germline CDR1 reads SNHLY; CDR2 reads FYNNEI. The V and J ends lost 5 bases and 6 bases, in that order; junction bases with no gene match: 14. The CDR3 length is 17 residues. This CDR3 reads CASSSGPSSGGFDTQYF. CDR3 DNA: TGTGCCAGCAGTTCAGGACCTTCTAGCGGGGGTTTCGATACGCAGTATTTT.

The V and J genes are TRBV5-6 and TRBJ2-7, with a tentative D call TRBD2 (5 bases). This CDR3 has 14 amino acids. Germline values: CDR1 SGHDT, CDR2 YYEEEE. Trimming left V 2 bases short and J 7 bases short, with 16 bases between. The CDR3 spells CASSFGIGNLEQYF. The CDR3 DNA follows: TGTGCCAGCAGCTTCGGCATCGGGAATTTAGAGCAGTACTTC.

This chain joins TRBV28 and TRBJ2-2, with D possibly being TRBD1 (6 bases). This CDR3 contains 14 residues. Germline CDR1 MDHEN, CDR2 SYDVKM. Deletions cut 6 bases from V and 0 bases from J, with 8 bases between. DNA for the CDR3: TGTGCCAGCAGAAAGGGGGCGAACACCGGGGAGCTGTTTTTT. It translates to CASRKGANTGELFF.

This clone was counted between two and nine times. This chain connects TRBV30 to TRBJ1-2; perhaps TRBD1 as D (5 bases). The CDR3 length is 10 residues. V was cut by 8 bases and J by 8 bases, with 12 bases left in between. Germline-derived CDR1 and CDR2 are GTSNPN and SVGIG (reference sequence). This CDR3 reads CAGTGGGYTF. DNA of the CDR3: TGTGCCGGGACGGGTGGAGGCTACACCTTC.

CDR3 DNA: TGTGCCAGCACCATCAGACAGGGAATGAACACTGAAGCTTTCTTT. Protein sequence: CASTIRQGMNTEAFF. The rearrangement joins TRBV6-1 to TRBJ1-1; 7 bases agree with TRBD1. This CDR3 spans 15 amino acids. Looked up from germline, CDR1 is MNHNS and CDR2 is SASEGT. With 7 bases clipped from V and 0 bases from J, the junction kept 8 bases outside the gene matches.

Concerning this clone: A read error is possible here, since a much larger clone lies one base away. The chain couples TRBV6-1 to TRBJ1-1; D is unresolved. The CDR3 is made up of 14 amino acids. Germline assignment: CDR1 MNHNS and CDR2 SASEGT. CDR3: CASSEDAEHTETFF. In DNA form, the CDR3 reads TGTGCCAGCAGTGAAGATGCGGAACACACTGAAACTTTCTTT.

The CDR3 loop reads CASSHPSGGRDTQYF. The CDR3 nucleotides are TGTGCCAGCAGTCATCCTAGCGGGGGGCGAGATACGCAGTATTTT. The chain combines TRBV5-4 with TRBJ2-3; 11 bases are shared with TRBD2. With 5 bases clipped from V and 5 bases from J, the junction kept 7 bases outside the gene matches. CDR3 size: 15 residues. CDR1 and CDR2 from the germline V gene are SGHNT and YYREEE (reference sequence). The full variable domain, rest sourced from reference TRBV5-4 and TRBJ2-3, is ETGVTQSPTHLIKTRGQQVTLRCSSQSGHNTVSWYQQALGQGPQFIFQYYREEENGRGNFPPRFSGLQFPNYSSELNVNALELDDSALYLCASSHPSGGRDTQYFGPGTRLTVL.

CDR3 sequence reads: CASSLVQYVSPEAFF. As DNA, the CDR3 is TGTGCCAGCAGCTTAGTACAGTATGTTAGCCCTGAAGCTTTCTTT. The chain joins TRBV11-2 to TRBJ1-1; D remains ambiguous. Per germline, CDR1 SGHAT and CDR2 FQNNGV. The CDR3 consists of 15 residues. Deletions cut 1 base from V and 6 bases from J, with 15 bases between.

The chain couples TRBV7-9 to TRBJ1-6; perhaps TRBD1 as D (5 bases). CDR3 length: 13 amino acids. Looked up from germline, CDR1 is SEHNR and CDR2 is FQNEAQ (reference sequence). V was shortened by 7 bases and J by 8 bases, with 12 bases between the two germline ends. CDR3 sequence reads: CASIRGEHSPLHF. The CDR3 DNA is TGTGCCAGCATACGGGGGGAACATTCACCCCTCCACTTT. The full variable domain, in which reference TRBV7-9 and TRBJ1-6 provide the parts outside the CDR3, is DTGVSQNPRHKITKRGQNVTFRCDPISEHNRLYWYRQTLGQGPEFLTYFQNEAQLEKSRLLSDRFSAERPKGSFSTLEIQRTEQGDSAMYLCASIRGEHSPLHFGNGTRLTVT.

This chain connects TRBV19 to TRBJ1-5, with 7 bases matching TRBD1. The germline V gene has CDR1 LNHDA and CDR2 SQIVND (reference sequence). The CDR3 runs to 13 residues. Germline trimming cut 6 bases from V and 2 bases from J; bases unmatched to any gene: 1. The CDR3 bases are TGTGCCAGTAGAGACAGGGGCAATCAGCCCCAGCATTTT. The encoded protein is CASRDRGNQPQHF.